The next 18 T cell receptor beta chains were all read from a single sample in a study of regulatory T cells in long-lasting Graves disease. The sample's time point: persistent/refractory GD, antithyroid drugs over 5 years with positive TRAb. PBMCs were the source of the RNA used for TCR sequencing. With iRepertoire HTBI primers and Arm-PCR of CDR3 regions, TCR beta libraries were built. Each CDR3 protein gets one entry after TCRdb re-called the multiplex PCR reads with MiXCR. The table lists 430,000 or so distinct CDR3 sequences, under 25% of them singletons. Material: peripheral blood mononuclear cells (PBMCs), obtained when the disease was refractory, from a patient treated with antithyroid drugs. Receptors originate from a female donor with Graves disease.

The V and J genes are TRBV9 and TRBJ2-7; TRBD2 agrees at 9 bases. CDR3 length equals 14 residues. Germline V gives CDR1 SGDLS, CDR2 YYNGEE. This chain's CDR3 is CDRGKREDGYEQYF. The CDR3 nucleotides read TGTGACCGAGGGAAGCGGGAGGACGGCTACGAGCAGTACTTC.

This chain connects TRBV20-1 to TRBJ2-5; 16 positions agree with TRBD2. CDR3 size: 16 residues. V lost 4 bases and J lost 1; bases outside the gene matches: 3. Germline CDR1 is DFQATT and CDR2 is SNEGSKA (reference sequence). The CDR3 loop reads CSATGTSGRAQETQYF. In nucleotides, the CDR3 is TGCAGTGCTACCGGGACTAGCGGGAGGGCCCAAGAGACCCAGTACTTC.

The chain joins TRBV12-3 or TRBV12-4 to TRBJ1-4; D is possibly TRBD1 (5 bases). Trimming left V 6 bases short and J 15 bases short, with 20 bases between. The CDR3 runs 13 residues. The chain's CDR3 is CASSRPDIVGMFF. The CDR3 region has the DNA TGTGCCAGCAGCCGACCGGACATCGTGGGGATGTTTTTT.

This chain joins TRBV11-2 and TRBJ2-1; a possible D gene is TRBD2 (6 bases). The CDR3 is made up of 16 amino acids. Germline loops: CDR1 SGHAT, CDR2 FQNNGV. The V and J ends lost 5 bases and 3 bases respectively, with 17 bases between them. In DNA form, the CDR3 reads TGTGCCAGCAGCGTAGGGGTAGCGGAAGTCTACAATGAGCAGTTCTTC. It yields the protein CASSVGVAEVYNEQFF. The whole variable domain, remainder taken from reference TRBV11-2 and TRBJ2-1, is EAGVAQSPRYKIIEKRQSVAFWCNPISGHATLYWYQQILGQGPKLLIQFQNNGVVDDSQLPKDRFSAERLKGVDSTLKIQPAKLEDSAVYLCASSVGVAEVYNEQFFGPGTRLTVL.

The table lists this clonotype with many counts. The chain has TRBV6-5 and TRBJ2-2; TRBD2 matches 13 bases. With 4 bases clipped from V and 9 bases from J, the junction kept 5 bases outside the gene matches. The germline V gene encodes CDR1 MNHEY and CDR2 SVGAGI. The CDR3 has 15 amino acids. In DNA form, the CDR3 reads TGTGCCAGCAGTTCCACTAGCGGGAGGGCCTGGGAGCTGTTTTTT. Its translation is CASSSTSGRAWELFF.

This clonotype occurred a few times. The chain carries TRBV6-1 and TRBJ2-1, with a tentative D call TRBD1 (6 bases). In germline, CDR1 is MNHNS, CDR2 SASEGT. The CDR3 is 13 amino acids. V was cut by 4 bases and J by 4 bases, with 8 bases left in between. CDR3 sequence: CASSVQGYNEQFF. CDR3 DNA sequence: TGTGCCAGCAGTGTACAGGGTTACAATGAGCAGTTCTTC.

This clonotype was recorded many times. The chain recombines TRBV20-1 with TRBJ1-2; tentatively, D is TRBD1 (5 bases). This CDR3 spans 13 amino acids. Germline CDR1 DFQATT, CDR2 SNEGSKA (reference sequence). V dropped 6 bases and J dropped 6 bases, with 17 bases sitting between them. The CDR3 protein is CSASSRGSDGYTF. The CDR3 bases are TGCAGTGCCAGTTCGCGGGGCTCAGATGGCTACACCTTC.

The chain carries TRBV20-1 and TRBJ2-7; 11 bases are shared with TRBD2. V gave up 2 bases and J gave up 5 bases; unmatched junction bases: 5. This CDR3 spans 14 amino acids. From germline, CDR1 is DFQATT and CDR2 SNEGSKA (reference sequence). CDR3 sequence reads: CSARTSGSRDEQYF. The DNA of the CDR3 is TGCAGTGCTAGAACTAGCGGGAGTAGAGACGAGCAGTACTTC.

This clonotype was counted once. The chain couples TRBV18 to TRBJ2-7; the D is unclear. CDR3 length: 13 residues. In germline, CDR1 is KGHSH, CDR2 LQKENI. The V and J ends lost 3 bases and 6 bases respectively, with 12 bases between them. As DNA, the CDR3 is TGTGCCAGCTCACCGCCGTCGATTCCCGAGCAGTACTTC. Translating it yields CASSPPSIPEQYF.

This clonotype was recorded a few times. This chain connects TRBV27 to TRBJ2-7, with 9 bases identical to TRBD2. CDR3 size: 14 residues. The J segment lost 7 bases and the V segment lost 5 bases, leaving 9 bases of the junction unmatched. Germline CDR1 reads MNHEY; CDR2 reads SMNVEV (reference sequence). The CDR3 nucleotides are TGTGCCAGCAGTAGGGCGGGAGGGCCGGGGGAGCAGTACTTC. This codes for CASSRAGGPGEQYF.

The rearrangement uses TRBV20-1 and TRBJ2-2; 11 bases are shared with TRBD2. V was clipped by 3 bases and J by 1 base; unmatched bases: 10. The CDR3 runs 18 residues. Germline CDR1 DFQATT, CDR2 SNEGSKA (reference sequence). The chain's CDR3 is CSASLPGLAVENTGELFF. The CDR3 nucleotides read TGCAGTGCTAGCCTTCCGGGACTAGCGGTCGAGAACACCGGGGAGCTGTTTTTT.

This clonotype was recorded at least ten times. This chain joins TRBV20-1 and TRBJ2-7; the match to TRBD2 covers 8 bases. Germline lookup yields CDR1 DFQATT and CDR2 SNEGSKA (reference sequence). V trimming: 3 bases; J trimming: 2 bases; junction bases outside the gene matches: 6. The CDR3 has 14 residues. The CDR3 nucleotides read TGCAGTGCTAGCCCCACTAGCGGTGCCTACGAGCAGTACTTC. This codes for CSASPTSGAYEQYF.

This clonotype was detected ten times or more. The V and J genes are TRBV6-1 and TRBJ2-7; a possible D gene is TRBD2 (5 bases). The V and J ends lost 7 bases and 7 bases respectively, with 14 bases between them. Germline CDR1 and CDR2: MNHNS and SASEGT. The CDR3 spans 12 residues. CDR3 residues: CASNPTSGEQYF. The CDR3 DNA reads TGTGCCAGCAACCCAACTTCGGGGGAGCAGTACTTC.

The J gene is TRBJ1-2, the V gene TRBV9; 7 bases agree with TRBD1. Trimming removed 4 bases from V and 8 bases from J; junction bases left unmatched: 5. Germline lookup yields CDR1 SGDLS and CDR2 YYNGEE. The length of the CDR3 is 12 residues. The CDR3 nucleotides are TGTGCCAGCAGCCCAGGGGGGGTCGGCTACACCTTC. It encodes CASSPGGVGYTF.

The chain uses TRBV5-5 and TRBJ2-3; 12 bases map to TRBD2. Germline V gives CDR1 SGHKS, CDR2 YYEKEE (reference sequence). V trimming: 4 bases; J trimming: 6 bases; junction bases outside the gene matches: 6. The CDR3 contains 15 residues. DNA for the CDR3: TGTGCCAGCAGCATCGGACTAGCGGGGTCGGATACGCAGTATTTT. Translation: CASSIGLAGSDTQYF.

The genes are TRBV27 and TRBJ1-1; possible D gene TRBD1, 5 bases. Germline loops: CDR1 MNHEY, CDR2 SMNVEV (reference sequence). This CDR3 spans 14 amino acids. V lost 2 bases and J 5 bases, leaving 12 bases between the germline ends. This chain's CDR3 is CASSLLGEGTEAFF. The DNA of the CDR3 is TGTGCCAGCAGTTTACTGGGGGAGGGAACTGAAGCTTTCTTT.

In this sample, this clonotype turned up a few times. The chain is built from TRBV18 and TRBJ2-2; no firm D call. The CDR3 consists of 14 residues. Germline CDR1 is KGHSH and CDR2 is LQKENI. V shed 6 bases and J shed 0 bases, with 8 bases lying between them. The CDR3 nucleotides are TGTGCCAGCTCCCCCCCTTCGAACACCGGGGAGCTGTTTTTT. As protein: CASSPPSNTGELFF.

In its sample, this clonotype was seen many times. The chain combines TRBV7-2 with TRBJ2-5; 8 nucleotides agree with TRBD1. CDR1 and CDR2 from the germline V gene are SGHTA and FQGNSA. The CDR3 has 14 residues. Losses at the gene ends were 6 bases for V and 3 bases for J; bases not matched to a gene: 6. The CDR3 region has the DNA TGTGCCAGCAGTATACAGGGGGGAGAAGAGACCCAGTACTTC. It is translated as CASSIQGGEETQYF.